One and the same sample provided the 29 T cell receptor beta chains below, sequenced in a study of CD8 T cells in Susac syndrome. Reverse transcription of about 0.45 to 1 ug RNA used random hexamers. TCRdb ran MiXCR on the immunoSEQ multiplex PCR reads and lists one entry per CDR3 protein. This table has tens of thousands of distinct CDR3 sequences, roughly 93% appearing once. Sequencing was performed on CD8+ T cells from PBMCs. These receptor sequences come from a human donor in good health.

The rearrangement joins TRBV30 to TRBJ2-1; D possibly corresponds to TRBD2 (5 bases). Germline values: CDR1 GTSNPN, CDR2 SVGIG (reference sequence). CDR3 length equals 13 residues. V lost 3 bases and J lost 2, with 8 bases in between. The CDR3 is CAWRMTTYNEQFF. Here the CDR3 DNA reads TGTGCCTGGAGAATGACTACCTACAATGAGCAGTTCTTC.

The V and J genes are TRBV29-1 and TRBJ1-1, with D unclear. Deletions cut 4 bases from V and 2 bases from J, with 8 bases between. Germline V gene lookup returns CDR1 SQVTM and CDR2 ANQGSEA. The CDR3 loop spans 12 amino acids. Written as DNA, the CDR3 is TGCAGCGTTGTATTAGGAAACACTGAAGCTTTCTTT. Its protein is CSVVLGNTEAFF.

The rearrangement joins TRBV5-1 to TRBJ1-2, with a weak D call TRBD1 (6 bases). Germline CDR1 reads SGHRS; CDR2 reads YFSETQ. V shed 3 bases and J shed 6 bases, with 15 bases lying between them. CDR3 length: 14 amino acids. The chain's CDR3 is CASSSHLGGDGYTF. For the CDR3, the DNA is TGCGCCAGCAGCTCCCACTTGGGGGGCGATGGCTACACCTTC.

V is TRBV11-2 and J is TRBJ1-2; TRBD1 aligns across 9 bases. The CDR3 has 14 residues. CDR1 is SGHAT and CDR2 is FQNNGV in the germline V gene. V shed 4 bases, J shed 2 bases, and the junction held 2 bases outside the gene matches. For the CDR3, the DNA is TGTGCCAGCAGCTCCGGGACAGGGAACTATGGCTACACCTTC. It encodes CASSSGTGNYGYTF. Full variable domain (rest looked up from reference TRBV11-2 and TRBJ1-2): EAGVAQSPRYKIIEKRQSVAFWCNPISGHATLYWYQQILGQGPKLLIQFQNNGVVDDSQLPKDRFSAERLKGVDSTLKIQPAKLEDSAVYLCASSSGTGNYGYTFGSGTRLTVV.

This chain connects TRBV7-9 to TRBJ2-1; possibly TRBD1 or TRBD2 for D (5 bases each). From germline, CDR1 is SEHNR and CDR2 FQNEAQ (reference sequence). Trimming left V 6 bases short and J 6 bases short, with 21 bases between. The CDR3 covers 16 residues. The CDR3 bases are TGTGCCAGCAGACCAAACCCCGGGGCGGGCGGCAATGAGCAGTTCTTC. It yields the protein CASRPNPGAGGNEQFF.

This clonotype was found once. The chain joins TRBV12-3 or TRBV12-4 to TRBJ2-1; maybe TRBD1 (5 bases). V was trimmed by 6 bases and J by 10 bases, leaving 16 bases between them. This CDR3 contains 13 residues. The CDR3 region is CASSQGVVGEQFF. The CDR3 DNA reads TGTGCCAGCAGCCAAGGGGTAGTGGGGGAGCAGTTCTTC.

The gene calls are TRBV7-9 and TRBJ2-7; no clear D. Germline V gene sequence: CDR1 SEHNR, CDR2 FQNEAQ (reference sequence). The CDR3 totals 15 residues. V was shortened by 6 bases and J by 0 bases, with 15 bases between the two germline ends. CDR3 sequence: CASSNPSKSSYEQYF. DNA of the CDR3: TGTGCCAGCAGTAACCCATCCAAGAGCTCCTACGAGCAGTACTTC.

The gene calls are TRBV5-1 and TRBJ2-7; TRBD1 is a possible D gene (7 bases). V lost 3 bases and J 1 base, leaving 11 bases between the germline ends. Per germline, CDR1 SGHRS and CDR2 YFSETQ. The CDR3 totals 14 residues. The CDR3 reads CASSWRGQSYEQYF. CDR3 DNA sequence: TGCGCCAGCAGCTGGAGGGGACAGTCCTACGAGCAGTACTTC.

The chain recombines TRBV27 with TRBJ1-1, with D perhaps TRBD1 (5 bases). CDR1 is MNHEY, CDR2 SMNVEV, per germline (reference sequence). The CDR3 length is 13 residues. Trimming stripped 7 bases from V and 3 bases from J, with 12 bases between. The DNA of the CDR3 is TGTGCCAGCACCACAGGTTGGGACACTGAAGCTTTCTTT. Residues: CASTTGWDTEAFF.

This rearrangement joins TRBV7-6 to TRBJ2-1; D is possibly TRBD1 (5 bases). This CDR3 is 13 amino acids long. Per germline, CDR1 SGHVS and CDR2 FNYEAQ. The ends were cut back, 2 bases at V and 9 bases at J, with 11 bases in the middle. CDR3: CASSLSREFEQFF. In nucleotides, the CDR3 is TGTGCCAGCAGCTTAAGCAGGGAATTTGAGCAGTTCTTC. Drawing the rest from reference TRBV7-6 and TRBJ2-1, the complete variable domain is GAGVSQSPRYKVTKRGQDVALRCDPISGHVSLYWYRQALGQGPEFLTYFNYEAQQDKSGLPNDRFSAERPEGSISTLTIQRTEQRDSAMYRCASSLSREFEQFFGPGTRLTVL.

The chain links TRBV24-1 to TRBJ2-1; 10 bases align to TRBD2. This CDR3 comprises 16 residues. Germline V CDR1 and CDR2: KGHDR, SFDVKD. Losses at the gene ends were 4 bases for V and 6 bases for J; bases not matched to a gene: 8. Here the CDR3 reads CATSDTAGGGVNEQFF. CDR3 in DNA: TGTGCCACCAGTGACACAGCGGGAGGGGGGGTCAATGAGCAGTTCTTC.

The CDR3 nucleotides read TGTGCCAGCCCTGGGAGGGGAGCATTGGAAAAACTGTTTTTT. It codes for CASPGRGALEKLFF. The chain has TRBV25-1 and TRBJ1-4, with D perhaps TRBD1 (5 bases). This CDR3 region has 14 residues. Per germline, CDR1 MGHDK and CDR2 SYGVNS. V was pared by 8 bases and J by 8 bases, with 18 bases between.

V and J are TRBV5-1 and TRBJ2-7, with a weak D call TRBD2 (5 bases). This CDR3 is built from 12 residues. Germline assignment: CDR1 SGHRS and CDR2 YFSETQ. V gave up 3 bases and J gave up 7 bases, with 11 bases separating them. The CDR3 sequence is CASSSQREEQYF. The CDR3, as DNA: TGCGCCAGCAGCTCCCAGAGGGAAGAGCAGTACTTC. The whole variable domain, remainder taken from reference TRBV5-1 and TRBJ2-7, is KAGVTQTPRYLIKTRGQQVTLSCSPISGHRSVSWYQQTPGQGLQFLFEYFSETQRNKGNFPGRFSGRQFSNSRSEMNVSTLELGDSALYLCASSSQREEQYFGPGTRLTVT.

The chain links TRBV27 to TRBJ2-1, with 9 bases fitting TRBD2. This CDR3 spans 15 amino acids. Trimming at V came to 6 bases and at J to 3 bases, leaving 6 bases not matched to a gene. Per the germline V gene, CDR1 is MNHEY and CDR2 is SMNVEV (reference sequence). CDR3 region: CASSPGLALYNEQFF. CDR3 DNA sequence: TGTGCCAGCAGCCCGGGACTAGCCCTCTACAATGAGCAGTTCTTC.

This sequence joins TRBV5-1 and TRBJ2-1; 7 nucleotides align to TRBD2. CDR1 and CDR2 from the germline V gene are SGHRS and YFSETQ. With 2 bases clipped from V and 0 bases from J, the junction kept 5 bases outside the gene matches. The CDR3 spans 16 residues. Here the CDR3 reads CASSFQLARSYNEQFF. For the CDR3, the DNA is TGCGCCAGCAGCTTCCAACTAGCGCGCTCCTACAATGAGCAGTTCTTC. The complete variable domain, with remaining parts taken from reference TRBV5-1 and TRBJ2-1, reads KAGVTQTPRYLIKTRGQQVTLSCSPISGHRSVSWYQQTPGQGLQFLFEYFSETQRNKGNFPGRFSGRQFSNSRSEMNVSTLELGDSALYLCASSFQLARSYNEQFFGPGTRLTVL.

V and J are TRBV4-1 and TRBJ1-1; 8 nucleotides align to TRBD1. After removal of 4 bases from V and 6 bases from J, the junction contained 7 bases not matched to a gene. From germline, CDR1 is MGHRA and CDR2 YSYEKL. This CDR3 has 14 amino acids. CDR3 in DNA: TGCGCCAGCAGCCTAGGACAGGGCCTCGCTGAAGCTTTCTTT. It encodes CASSLGQGLAEAFF.

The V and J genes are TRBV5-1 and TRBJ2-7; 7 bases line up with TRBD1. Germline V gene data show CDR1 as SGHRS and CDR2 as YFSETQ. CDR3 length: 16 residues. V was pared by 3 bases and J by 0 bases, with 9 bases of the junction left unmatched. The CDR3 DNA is TGCGCCAGCAGCTATGGCCCCGGGACAGCCTCCTACGAGCAGTACTTC. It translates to CASSYGPGTASYEQYF.

CDR3 in amino acids: CASSKGTNQPQHF. The CDR3 nucleotides are TGTGCCAGCAGCAAGGGGACTAATCAGCCCCAGCATTTT. The rearrangement links TRBV28 to TRBJ1-5; TRBD1 might be the D (5 bases). Germline V gene sequence: CDR1 MDHEN, CDR2 SYDVKM. V lost 6 bases and J 4 bases, leaving 10 bases between the germline ends. The CDR3 loop spans 13 amino acids.

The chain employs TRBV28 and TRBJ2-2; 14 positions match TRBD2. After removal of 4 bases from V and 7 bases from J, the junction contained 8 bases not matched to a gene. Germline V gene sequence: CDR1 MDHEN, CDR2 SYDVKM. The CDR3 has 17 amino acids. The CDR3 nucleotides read TGTGCCAGCAGTTCAGGGACTAGCGGGAGATCGGGCGGGGAGCTGTTTTTT. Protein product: CASSSGTSGRSGGELFF.

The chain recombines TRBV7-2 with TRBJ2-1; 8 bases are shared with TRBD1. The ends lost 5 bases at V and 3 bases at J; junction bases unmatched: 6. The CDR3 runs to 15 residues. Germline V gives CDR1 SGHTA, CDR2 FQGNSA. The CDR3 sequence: CASSPGQALYNEQFF. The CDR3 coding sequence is TGTGCCAGCAGCCCGGGACAGGCCCTCTACAATGAGCAGTTCTTC.

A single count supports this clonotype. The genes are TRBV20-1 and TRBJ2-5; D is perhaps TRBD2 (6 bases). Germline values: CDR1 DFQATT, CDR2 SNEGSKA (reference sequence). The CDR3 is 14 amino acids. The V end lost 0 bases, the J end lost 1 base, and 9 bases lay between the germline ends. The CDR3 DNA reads TGCAGTGCTAGAGACAGGGACTTCCAAGAGACCCAGTACTTC. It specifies CSARDRDFQETQYF.

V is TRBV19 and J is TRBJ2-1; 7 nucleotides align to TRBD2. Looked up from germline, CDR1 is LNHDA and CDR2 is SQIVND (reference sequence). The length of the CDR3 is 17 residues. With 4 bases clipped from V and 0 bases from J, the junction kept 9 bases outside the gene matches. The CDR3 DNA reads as TGTGCCAGTAGTAACAATATCGGGGGGAGCTCCTACAATGAGCAGTTCTTC. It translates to CASSNNIGGSSYNEQFF.

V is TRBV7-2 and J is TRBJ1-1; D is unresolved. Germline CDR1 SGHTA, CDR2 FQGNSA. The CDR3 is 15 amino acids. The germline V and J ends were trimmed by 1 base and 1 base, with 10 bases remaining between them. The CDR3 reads CASSLGPSQNTEAFF. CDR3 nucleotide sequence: TGTGCCAGCAGCTTAGGTCCTAGTCAGAACACTGAAGCTTTCTTT. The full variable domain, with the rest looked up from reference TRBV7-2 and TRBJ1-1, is GAGVSQSPSNKVTEKGKDVELRCDPISGHTALYWYRQSLGQGLEFLIYFQGNSAPDKSGLPSDRFSAERTGGSVSTLTIQRTQQEDSAVYLCASSLGPSQNTEAFFGQGTRLTVV.

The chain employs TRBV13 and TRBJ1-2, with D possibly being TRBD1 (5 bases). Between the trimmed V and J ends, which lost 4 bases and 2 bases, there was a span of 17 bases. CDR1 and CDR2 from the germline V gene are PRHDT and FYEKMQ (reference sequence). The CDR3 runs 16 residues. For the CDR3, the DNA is TGTGCCAGCAGCTGGGGGGACGACAATTTAAACTATGGCTACACCTTC. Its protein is CASSWGDDNLNYGYTF.

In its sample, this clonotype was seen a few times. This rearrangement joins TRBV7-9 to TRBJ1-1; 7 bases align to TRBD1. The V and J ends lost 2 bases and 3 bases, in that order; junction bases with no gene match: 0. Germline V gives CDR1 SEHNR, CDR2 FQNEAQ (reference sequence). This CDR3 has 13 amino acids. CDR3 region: CASSLTGDTEAFF. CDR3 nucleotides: TGTGCCAGCAGCTTAACAGGGGACACTGAAGCTTTCTTT.

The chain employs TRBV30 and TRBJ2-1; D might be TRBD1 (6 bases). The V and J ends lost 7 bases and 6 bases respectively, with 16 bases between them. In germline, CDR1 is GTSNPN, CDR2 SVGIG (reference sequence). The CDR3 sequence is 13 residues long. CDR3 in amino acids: CASSGERGNEQFF. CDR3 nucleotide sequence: TGTGCCTCCTCAGGGGAAAGGGGCAATGAGCAGTTCTTC.

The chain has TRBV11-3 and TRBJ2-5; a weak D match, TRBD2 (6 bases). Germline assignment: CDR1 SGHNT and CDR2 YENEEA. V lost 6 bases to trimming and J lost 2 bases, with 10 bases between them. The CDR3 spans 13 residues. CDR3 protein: CASSGGGQETQYF. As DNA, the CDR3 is TGTGCCAGCAGTGGTGGGGGGCAAGAGACCCAGTACTTC.

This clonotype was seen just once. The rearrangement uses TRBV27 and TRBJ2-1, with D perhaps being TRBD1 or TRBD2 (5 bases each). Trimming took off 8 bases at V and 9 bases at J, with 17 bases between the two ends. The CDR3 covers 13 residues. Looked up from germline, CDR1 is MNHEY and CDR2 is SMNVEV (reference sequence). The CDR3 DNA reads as TGTGCCAGCGGAGTGGGACGGTCTGTTGAGCAGTTCTTC. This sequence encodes CASGVGRSVEQFF.

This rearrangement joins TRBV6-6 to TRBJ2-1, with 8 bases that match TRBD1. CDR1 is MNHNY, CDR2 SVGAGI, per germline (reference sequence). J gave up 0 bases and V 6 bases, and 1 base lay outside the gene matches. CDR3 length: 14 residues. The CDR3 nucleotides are TGTGCCAGCAGCGGACAGGGCTCCTACAATGAGCAGTTCTTC. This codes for CASSGQGSYNEQFF.